Presented here are 23 T cell receptor beta chains from one specimen sequenced in a study of T-cell reconstitution after alpha-beta-depleted transplantation in children. Library preparation (for TCRbeta) was performed with unique molecular identifiers. TCRdb called the PCR reads again in MiXCR, with one record for every CDR3 protein. This repertoire shows hundreds of thousands of distinct CDR3 sequences, about 21% found once; its top ten account for 14%. The source was PBMCs, mostly from graft donor cells, collected 360 days after TCRalphabeta/CD19-depleted stem cell transplant. These receptor sequences come from a boy under two years old who had a stem cell transplant for acute myeloid leukemia, so the T cells may come from the graft donor.

This clonotype has a handful of counts. V and J are TRBV20-1 and TRBJ2-5; the D gene is possibly TRBD2 (7 bases). Between the trimmed V and J ends, which lost 5 bases and 5 bases, there was a span of 15 bases. The length of the CDR3 is 13 residues. Per germline, CDR1 DFQATT and CDR2 SNEGSKA (reference sequence). The CDR3 coding sequence is TGCAGTGCTCAAGGGGGGGGCGAGGAGACCCAGTACTTC. It translates to CSAQGGGEETQYF.

The chain joins TRBV6-6 to TRBJ2-7, with D possibly called TRBD1 or TRBD2 (6 bases each). The V gene's germline CDR1 is MNHNY and CDR2 SVGAGI (reference sequence). V lost 2 bases and J 7 bases, leaving 12 bases between the germline ends. This CDR3 is built from 13 residues. CDR3 loop: CASSYEGGLEQYV. The CDR3 region has the DNA TGTGCCAGCAGTTACGAGGGGGGCCTGGAGCAGTACGTC.

This clonotype was seen at least ten times. A junction boundary mismatches the germline segment, possibly from a read error. V usage is TRBV12-3 or TRBV12-4 and J usage is TRBJ2-7; D is unresolved. CDR3 length: 9 amino acids. The CDR3 region has the DNA TGTGCCAGCGGGTACGTGCAGTACTTC. Amino acid sequence: CASGYVQYF.

This clonotype came up a few times. The gene calls are TRBV6-5 and TRBJ2-7; 7 nucleotides align to TRBD2. Germline V lookup: CDR1 MNHEY, CDR2 SVGAGI. There are 12 residues in the CDR3. Germline trimming cut 7 bases from V and 7 bases from J; bases unmatched to any gene: 7. CDR3 in DNA: TGTGCCAGCACCAACCCGGGGGGTGAGCAGTACGTC. It is translated as CASTNPGGEQYV.

This clonotype was recorded many times. This rearrangement joins TRBV20-1 to TRBJ1-5; 8 bases line up with TRBD1. The V gene end was trimmed by 4 bases and the J gene end by 9 bases; junction bases not matched to a gene: 23. This CDR3 has 18 residues. Germline values: CDR1 DFQATT, CDR2 SNEGSKA (reference sequence). Here the CDR3 DNA reads TGCAGTGCTACCCCACTCCATCCGACAGGGGTTGGGGCAAGGCCCCAGCATTTT. Its translation: CSATPLHPTGVGARPQHF.

There are a few counts of this clonotype. The junction departs from germline at one end; a sequencing error may be responsible. For the CDR3, the DNA is TGTGCCAGCAGTTACTCTACACGGCGGAGGGCCAACGTTCTGACTTTC. Translated: CASSYSTRRRANVLTF. The chain carries TRBV6-5 and TRBJ2-6, with D maybe TRBD2 (6 bases). CDR3 length equals 16 residues. The germline gives CDR1 MNHEY, CDR2 SVGAGI.

The chain has TRBV7-2 and TRBJ1-6; D is unclear. This CDR3 has 12 amino acids. Germline CDR1 is SGHTA and CDR2 is FQGNSA. The germline V and J ends were trimmed by 1 base and 15 bases, with 10 bases remaining between them. The CDR3 loop reads CASSLVLGILHF. The CDR3 nucleotides read TGTGCCAGCAGCTTAGTTCTGGGGATCCTCCACTTT.

This clonotype showed up many times. V usage is TRBV20-1 and J usage is TRBJ2-5, with 11 bases fitting TRBD2. The trim removed 6 bases at V and 5 bases at J, leaving 14 bases unmatched. The CDR3 has 16 amino acids. Germline CDR1 is DFQATT and CDR2 is SNEGSKA (reference sequence). The CDR3 loop is CSAPSGGRGISETQYF. CDR3 bases: TGCAGTGCCCCTAGCGGGGGGCGGGGTATTTCGGAGACCCAGTACTTC.

This chain uses TRBV10-3 with TRBJ2-1; D unclear. The V and J ends lost 4 bases and 6 bases respectively, with 4 bases between them. The CDR3 has 11 amino acids. Germline CDR1 is ENHRY and CDR2 is SYGVKD. The CDR3 DNA reads as TGTGCCATCAGTGTCGGCAATGAGCAGTTCTTC. Protein: CAISVGNEQFF.

This clonotype occurred a few times. The chain recombines TRBV29-1 with TRBJ1-2, with D maybe TRBD1 (6 bases). This CDR3 is 15 amino acids long. V was shortened by 3 bases and J by 5 bases, with 19 bases between the two germline ends. CDR1 is SQVTM, CDR2 ANQGSEA, per germline. The CDR3 DNA reads as TGCAGCGTTGATCGGGGGGCGAGGTCGGATTATGGCTACACCTTC. It encodes CSVDRGARSDYGYTF.

This clonotype has at least ten counts. The chain uses TRBV4-3 and TRBJ2-2; the D is unclear. The CDR3 extends over 15 amino acids. From germline, CDR1 is LGHNA and CDR2 YSLEER. V shed 0 bases and J shed 1 base, with 6 bases lying between them. CDR3: CASSQEVGNTGELFF. CDR3 DNA sequence: TGCGCCAGCAGCCAAGAGGTGGGGAACACCGGGGAGCTGTTTTTT.

This clonotype turned up a few times. The genes are TRBV5-1 and TRBJ2-2; 7 bases are shared with TRBD2. Unmatched junction bases numbered 7, after V lost 2 bases and J lost 6 bases. The CDR3 totals 15 residues. CDR1 SGHRS and CDR2 YFSETQ come from the germline V gene. CDR3 protein: CASSLASGSSGELFF. DNA for the CDR3: TGCGCCAGCAGCTTAGCTAGCGGAAGCTCCGGGGAGCTGTTTTTT.

V gene TRBV12-3 or TRBV12-4 combines with J gene TRBJ1-2; a weak D match, TRBD1 (5 bases). The V and J ends lost 11 bases and 7 bases respectively, with 14 bases between them. The CDR3 is 11 amino acids. This chain's CDR3 is CAAYFGGGYTF. Written as DNA, the CDR3 is TGTGCCGCCTATTTTGGGGGTGGCTACACCTTC.

This clonotype appeared many times. The J gene is TRBJ1-1, the V gene TRBV27; D is unclear. The CDR3 length is 13 residues. V lost 6 bases and J lost 1, with 9 bases in between. The V gene's germline CDR1 is MNHEY and CDR2 SMNVEV (reference sequence). CDR3 residues: CASSSAGNTEAFF. The CDR3 DNA follows: TGTGCCAGCAGCTCCGCAGGGAACACTGAAGCTTTCTTT.

This chain links TRBV20-1 with TRBJ2-3, with no clear D. Trimming cost V 3 bases and J 2 bases, with 12 bases left between them. CDR3 size: 14 residues. CDR1 DFQATT and CDR2 SNEGSKA come from the germline V gene (reference sequence). The CDR3 reads CSASLYHNTDTQYF. The CDR3 DNA reads TGCAGTGCTAGTCTTTACCACAACACAGATACGCAGTATTTT.

The chain recombines TRBV7-8 with TRBJ2-5; D might be TRBD2 (5 bases). This CDR3 region has 16 residues. V was clipped by 0 bases and J by 2 bases, with 13 bases between them. The germline CDR1 and CDR2 sequences are SGHVS and FQNEAQ. CDR3 bases: TGTGCCAGCAGCTTAGCCCGACTGCGAGGGCAAGAGACCCAGTACTTC. Protein sequence: CASSLARLRGQETQYF.

CDR3 coding DNA: TGCAGTGCTCAAAGGGGGGGAAGTGAAAAACTGTTTTTT. Protein sequence: CSAQRGGSEKLFF. The chain links TRBV20-1 to TRBJ1-4, with D tentatively TRBD1 (6 bases). The V end was cut by 5 bases, the J end by 7 bases, with 14 bases between. Germline loops: CDR1 DFQATT, CDR2 SNEGSKA (reference sequence). This CDR3 comprises 13 residues.

The chain has TRBV7-3 and TRBJ2-3; perhaps TRBD2 as D (5 bases). V was cut by 0 bases and J by 0 bases, with 10 bases left in between. The length of the CDR3 is 16 residues. CDR1 and CDR2 from the germline V gene are SGHTA and FQGTGA. CDR3: CASSLTPGLSTDTQYF. The CDR3 DNA follows: TGTGCCAGCAGCTTAACCCCCGGACTTAGCACAGATACGCAGTATTTT.

V usage is TRBV27 and J usage is TRBJ1-4; TRBD1 matches 9 bases. The CDR3 is 15 residues long. Unmatched junction bases numbered 5, after V lost 3 bases and J lost 6 bases. Germline CDR1 is MNHEY and CDR2 is SMNVEV (reference sequence). CDR3 region: CASSFTGQGHEKLFF. For the CDR3, the DNA is TGTGCCAGCAGTTTTACGGGACAGGGCCATGAAAAACTGTTTTTT.

J is TRBJ2-7 and V is TRBV6-5; possibly TRBD1 for D (7 bases). This CDR3 contains 15 residues. Deletions cut 2 bases from V and 3 bases from J, with 14 bases between. Germline V CDR1 and CDR2: MNHEY, SVGAGI. The CDR3 loop is CASSYGGRGDYEQYF. The CDR3 DNA reads TGTGCCAGCAGTTACGGGGGCAGGGGGGACTACGAGCAGTACTTC.

V gene TRBV7-9 combines with J gene TRBJ2-5, with D possibly being TRBD1 (6 bases). CDR3 length equals 15 residues. Germline V gene data show CDR1 as SEHNR and CDR2 as FQNEAQ (reference sequence). V was pared by 2 bases and J by 5 bases, with 15 bases between. The CDR3 DNA is TGTGCCAGCAGCTTACCAGGGGTGGGGACGGAGACCCAGTACTTC. Translation: CASSLPGVGTETQYF.

The sample holds many counts of this clonotype. The V and J genes are TRBV5-1 and TRBJ2-7; 8 nucleotides match TRBD2. Germline CDR1 and CDR2: SGHRS and YFSETQ. Trimming removed 4 bases from V and 6 bases from J; junction bases left unmatched: 12. This CDR3 has 15 residues. This chain's CDR3 is CASSLDSGALSEQYF. The CDR3 bases are TGCGCCAGCAGCCTAGATAGCGGGGCTCTCTCCGAGCAGTACTTC.

In its sample, this clonotype was seen a few times. V and J are TRBV6-1 and TRBJ1-5; TRBD1 aligns across 7 bases. V lost 5 bases to trimming and J lost 3 bases; unmatched junction nucleotides: 7. The CDR3 has 15 residues. Germline V lookup: CDR1 MNHNS, CDR2 SASEGT. The CDR3 DNA reads TGTGCCAGCAGTCAGACAGGGAGGCCCAATCAGCCCCAGCATTTT. As protein: CASSQTGRPNQPQHF.